The 13 T cell receptor beta chains presented below share a single source sample, sequenced in a study of blood T cell repertoires in COVID-19. Assay: immunoSEQ multiplex PCR; the TCRdb copy retains only in-frame clones and omits some. The top ten hold about 0.5% of the sample, which has roughly 150,000 clones, about 80% seen once. Sequenced sample: peripheral blood. The source of these receptors is a man aged 60-69 years with acute or convalescent COVID-19.

This clone was seen a few times. The J gene is TRBJ2-1, the V gene TRBV5-5; D unresolved. This CDR3 region has 12 residues. The V gene's germline CDR1 is SGHKS and CDR2 YYEKEE (reference sequence). The V and J ends lost 4 bases and 7 bases respectively, with 9 bases between them. The CDR3 DNA sequence: TGTGCCAGCAGCCCACTAACGAATGAGCAGTTCTTC. Its protein product is CASSPLTNEQFF.

This clone was detected a few times. J is TRBJ1-1 and V is TRBV19; a weak D match, TRBD1 (6 bases). This CDR3 comprises 13 residues. Trimming left V 7 bases short and J 3 bases short, with 12 bases between. Germline CDR1 is LNHDA and CDR2 is SQIVND (reference sequence). CDR3 nucleotide sequence: TGTGCCAGTACCCACAGGGCCTACACTGAAGCTTTCTTT. It codes for CASTHRAYTEAFF.

V is TRBV2 and J is TRBJ1-5; D might be TRBD1 (6 bases). Germline CDR1 reads SNHLY; CDR2 reads FYNNEI. The CDR3 spans 13 residues. The germline V and J ends were trimmed by 6 bases and 3 bases, with 9 bases remaining between them. The DNA for the CDR3 is TGTGCCAGCAGCGGACAGATCAATCAGCCCCAGCATTTT. The encoded protein is CASSGQINQPQHF.

For the CDR3, the DNA is TGCGCCAGCAGCTTGGGACAGGGGGGGAACACTGAAGCTTTCTTT. Protein product: CASSLGQGGNTEAFF. This chain links TRBV5-1 with TRBJ1-1; 9 bases match TRBD1. V shed 0 bases and J 1 base; nucleotides not matched to a gene: 1. The V gene's germline CDR1 is SGHRS and CDR2 YFSETQ. The CDR3 loop spans 15 amino acids.

The chain employs TRBV6-5 and TRBJ2-2; perhaps TRBD2 as D (6 bases). The germline CDR1 and CDR2 sequences are MNHEY and SVGAGI. V was clipped by 6 bases and J by 6 bases, with 17 bases between them. The CDR3 has 15 residues. The CDR3 DNA is TGTGCCAGCAGCCCAGGGAGGTGGGAGCCCGGGGAGCTGTTTTTT. Residues: CASSPGRWEPGELFF.

The V gene is TRBV6-2 or TRBV6-3, the J gene TRBJ2-7; 7 nucleotides match TRBD1. Germline trimming cut 2 bases from V and 4 bases from J; bases unmatched to any gene: 11. Germline V CDR1 and CDR2: MNHEY, SVGEGT. This CDR3 spans 16 amino acids. The CDR3 loop is CASSYGLWTGAYEQYF. In DNA, the CDR3 is TGTGCCAGCAGTTACGGGTTGTGGACAGGCGCATACGAGCAGTACTTC.

The chain recombines TRBV14 with TRBJ1-6; D perhaps matches TRBD1 (5 bases). The CDR3 length is 14 residues. The V end lost 1 base, the J end lost 7 bases, and 8 bases lay between the germline ends. Per germline, CDR1 SGHDN and CDR2 FVKESK. The CDR3 spells CASSQGQLNSPLHF. CDR3 nucleotide sequence: TGTGCCAGCAGCCAAGGACAGCTGAATTCACCCCTCCACTTT.

This chain uses TRBV6-5 with TRBJ2-7; TRBD1 might be the D (6 bases). There are 16 residues in the CDR3. Germline lookup yields CDR1 MNHEY and CDR2 SVGAGI. V lost 0 bases, J lost 7 bases, and 19 bases lay in between. The CDR3 region has the DNA TGTGCCAGCAGTTACTCCGGGACACTTTCATCTAGGGAGCAGTACTTC. Residues: CASSYSGTLSSREQYF.

This CDR3 is CASSSFMGPNQPQHF. DNA of the CDR3: TGTGCCAGCTCATCATTTATGGGGCCTAATCAGCCCCAGCATTTT. The chain has TRBV18 and TRBJ1-5; D perhaps matches TRBD1 (5 bases). V lost 5 bases to trimming and J lost 4 bases, with 15 bases between them. This CDR3 comprises 15 residues. Germline lookup yields CDR1 KGHSH and CDR2 LQKENI.

This chain connects TRBV10-3 to TRBJ2-5; the match to TRBD1 covers 10 bases. CDR1 and CDR2 from the germline V gene are ENHRY and SYGVKD. The CDR3 is 14 residues long. Trimming cost V 11 bases and J 3 bases; bases outside gene matches: 9. The CDR3 here is CASTGGALEETQYF. The CDR3 region has the DNA TGTGCCTCGACAGGGGGCGCATTGGAAGAGACCCAGTACTTC.

This clone was picked up one time. The chain joins TRBV7-9 to TRBJ1-6; 8 bases agree with TRBD1. After removal of 5 bases from V and 4 bases from J, the junction contained 4 bases not matched to a gene. CDR3 size: 15 residues. Germline CDR1 reads SEHNR; CDR2 reads FQNEAQ (reference sequence). The CDR3 bases are TGTGCCAGCAGCCCTGGGACAGGTTATAATTCACCCCTCCACTTT. This translates into CASSPGTGYNSPLHF. The variable domain in full, with the rest retrieved from reference TRBV7-9 and TRBJ1-6, is DTGVSQNPRHKITKRGQNVTFRCDPISEHNRLYWYRQTLGQGPEFLTYFQNEAQLEKSRLLSDRFSAERPKGSFSTLEIQRTEQGDSAMYLCASSPGTGYNSPLHFGNGTRLTVT.

The rearrangement uses TRBV9 and TRBJ1-1; 10 bases are a match to TRBD1. The germline V gene encodes CDR1 SGDLS and CDR2 YYNGEE. The ends lost 3 bases at V and 6 bases at J; junction bases unmatched: 5. This CDR3 has 14 residues. DNA of the CDR3: TGTGCCAGCAGCGGCGACAGGGGGCGTTCTGAAGCTTTCTTT. It is translated as CASSGDRGRSEAFF. The variable domain in full, with the rest retrieved from reference TRBV9 and TRBJ1-1, is DSGVTQTPKHLITATGQRVTLRCSPRSGDLSVYWYQQSLDQGLQFLIQYYNGEERAKGNILERFSAQQFPDLHSELNLSSLELGDSALYFCASSGDRGRSEAFFGQGTRLTVV.

A few counts support this clone. This chain links TRBV5-1 with TRBJ2-3, with no clear D. The CDR3 totals 12 residues. CDR1 and CDR2 from the germline V gene are SGHRS and YFSETQ. With 1 base removed from V and 8 bases from J, the gap between germline ends came to 8 bases. The CDR3 coding sequence is TGCGCCAGCAGCTTGACGAGGAGTACGCAGTATTTT. The encoded protein is CASSLTRSTQYF.